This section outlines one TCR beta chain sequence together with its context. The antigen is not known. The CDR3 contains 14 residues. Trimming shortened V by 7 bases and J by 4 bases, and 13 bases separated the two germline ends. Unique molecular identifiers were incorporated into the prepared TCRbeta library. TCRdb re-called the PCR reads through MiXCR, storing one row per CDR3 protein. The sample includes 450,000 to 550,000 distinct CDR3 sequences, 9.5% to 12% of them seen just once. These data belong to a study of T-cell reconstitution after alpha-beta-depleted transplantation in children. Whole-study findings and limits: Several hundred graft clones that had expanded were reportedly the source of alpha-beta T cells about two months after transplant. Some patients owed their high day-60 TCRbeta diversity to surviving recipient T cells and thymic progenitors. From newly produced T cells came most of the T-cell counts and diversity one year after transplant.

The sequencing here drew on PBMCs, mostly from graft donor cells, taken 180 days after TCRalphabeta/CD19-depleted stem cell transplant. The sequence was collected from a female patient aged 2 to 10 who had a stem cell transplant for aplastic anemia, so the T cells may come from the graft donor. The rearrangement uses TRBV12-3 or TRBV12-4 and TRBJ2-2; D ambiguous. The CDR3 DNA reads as TGTGCCAGCACTCCGGACCCGGGCACCGGGGAGCTGTTTTTT. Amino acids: CASTPDPGTGELFF.